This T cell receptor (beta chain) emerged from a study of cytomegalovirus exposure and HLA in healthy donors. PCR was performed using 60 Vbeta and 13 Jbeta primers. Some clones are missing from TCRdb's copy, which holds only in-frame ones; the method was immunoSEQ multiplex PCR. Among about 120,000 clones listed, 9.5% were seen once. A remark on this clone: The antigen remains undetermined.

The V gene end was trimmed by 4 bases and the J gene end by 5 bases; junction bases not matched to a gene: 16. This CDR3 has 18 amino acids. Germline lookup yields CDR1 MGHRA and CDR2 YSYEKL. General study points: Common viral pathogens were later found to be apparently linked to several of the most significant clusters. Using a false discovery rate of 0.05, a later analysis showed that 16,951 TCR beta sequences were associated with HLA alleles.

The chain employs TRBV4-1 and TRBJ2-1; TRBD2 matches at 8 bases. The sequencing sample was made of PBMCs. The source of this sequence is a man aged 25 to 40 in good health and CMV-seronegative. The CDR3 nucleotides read TGCGCCAGCAGCCCTAAAGGATCAGCGGGAGTGGGCGACAATGAGCAGTTCTTC. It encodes CASSPKGSAGVGDNEQFF.